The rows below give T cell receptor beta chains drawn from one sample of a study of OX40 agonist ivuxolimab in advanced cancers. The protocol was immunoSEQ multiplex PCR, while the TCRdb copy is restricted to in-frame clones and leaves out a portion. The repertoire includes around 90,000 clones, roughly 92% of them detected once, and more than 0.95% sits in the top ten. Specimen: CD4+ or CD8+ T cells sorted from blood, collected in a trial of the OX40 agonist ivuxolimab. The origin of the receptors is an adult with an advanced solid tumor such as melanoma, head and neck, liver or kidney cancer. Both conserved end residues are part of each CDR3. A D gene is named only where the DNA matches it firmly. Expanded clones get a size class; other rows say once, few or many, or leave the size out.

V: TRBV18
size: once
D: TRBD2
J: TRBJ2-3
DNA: TGTGCCAGCTTCTCCGGGACTAGCGGAAGGTGGTCAGATACGCAGTATTTT
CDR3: CASFSGTSGRWSDTQYF

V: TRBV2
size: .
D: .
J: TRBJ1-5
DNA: TGTGCCAGCAGTGAGCTAGGGAGCAATCAGCCCCAGCATTTT
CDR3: CASSELGSNQPQHF

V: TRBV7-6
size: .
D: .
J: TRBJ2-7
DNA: TGTGCCAGCAGCGCTGTACAGGGTGGGGAGCAGTACTTC
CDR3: CASSAVQGGEQYF

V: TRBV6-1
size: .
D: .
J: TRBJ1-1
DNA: TGTGCCAGCAGTGCTGGTTGGCGGAGTGACACTGAAGCTTTCTTT
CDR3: CASSAGWRSDTEAFF

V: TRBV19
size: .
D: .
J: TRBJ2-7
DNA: TGTGCCAGTAGTCCGGGTCTCAGCTCCTACGAGCAGTACTTC
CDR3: CASSPGLSSYEQYF

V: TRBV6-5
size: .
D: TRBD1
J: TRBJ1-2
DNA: TGTGCCAGCAAGCTTTCCAGGACAGGGTATGGCTACACCTTC
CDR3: CASKLSRTGYGYTF

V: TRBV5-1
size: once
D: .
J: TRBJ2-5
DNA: TGCGCCAGCAGCTTGGAGGGACTGAACCAAGAGACCCAGTACTTC
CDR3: CASSLEGLNQETQYF

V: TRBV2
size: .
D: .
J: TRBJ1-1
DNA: TGTGCCAGCAGTGACCGGGACCCTCGGCGAGCTTTCTTT
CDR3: CASSDRDPRRAFF

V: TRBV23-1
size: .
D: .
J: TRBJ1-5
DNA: TGCGCCAGCAGACTGGAACCCCCTTATAGCAATCAGCCCCAGCATTTT
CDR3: CASRLEPPYSNQPQHF

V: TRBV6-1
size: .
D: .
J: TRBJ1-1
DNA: TGTGCCAGCAGTGATCGGAACATGAACACTGAAGCTTTCTTT
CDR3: CASSDRNMNTEAFF

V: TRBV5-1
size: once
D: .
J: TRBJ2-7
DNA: TGCGCCAGCAGCTTGGCGGGCCTCGGCTACGAGCAGTACTTC
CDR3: CASSLAGLGYEQYF

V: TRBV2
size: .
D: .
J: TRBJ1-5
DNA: TGTGCCAGCAGGGGTAGGGGCAATCAGCCCCAGCATTTT
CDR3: CASRGRGNQPQHF

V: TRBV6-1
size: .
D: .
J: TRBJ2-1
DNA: TGTGCCAGCAGTGAAGCAGGTGAGCAGTTCTTC
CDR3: CASSEAGEQFF

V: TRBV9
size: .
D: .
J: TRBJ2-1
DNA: TGTGCCAGCAGCGCACTAGACGGGTTAGGTGGTGATGAGCAGTTCTTC
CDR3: CASSALDGLGGDEQFF

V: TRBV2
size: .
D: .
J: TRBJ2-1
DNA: TGTGCCAGCAGCGCCGGGGCGGTCATAAATGAGCAGTTCTTC
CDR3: CASSAGAVINEQFF

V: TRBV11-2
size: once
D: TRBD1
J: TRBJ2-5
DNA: TGTGCCAGCAGCCCGGACAGGGGGCCGTGGGAGCAGTACTTC
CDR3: CASSPDRGPWEQYF

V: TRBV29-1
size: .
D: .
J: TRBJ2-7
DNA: TGCAGCGTGGCCTACGGTCCCTACGAGCAGTACTTC
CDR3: CSVAYGPYEQYF

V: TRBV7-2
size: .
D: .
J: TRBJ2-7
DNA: TGTGCCAGCAGCCCAGGGTCTACCTTGGGGCACGAGCAGTACTTC
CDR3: CASSPGSTLGHEQYF

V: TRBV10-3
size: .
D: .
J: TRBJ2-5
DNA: TGTGCCATCCAAGAGAGCCGGGGGGAGACCCAGTACTTC
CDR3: CAIQESRGETQYF

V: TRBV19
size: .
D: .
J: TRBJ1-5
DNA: TGTGCCAGTAGTATAGGGTCCGGGGCCTATCAGCCCCAGCATTTT
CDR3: CASSIGSGAYQPQHF

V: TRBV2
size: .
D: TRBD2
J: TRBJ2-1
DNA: TGTGCCAGCAGGCCGGGACTAGCGGTTTTTGAGCAGTTCTTC
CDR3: CASRPGLAVFEQFF

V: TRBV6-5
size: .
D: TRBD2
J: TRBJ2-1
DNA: TGTGCCAGCAGAGGGACTAGCGAGTACAATGAGCAGTTCTTC
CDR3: CASRGTSEYNEQFF

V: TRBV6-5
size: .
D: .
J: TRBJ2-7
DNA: TGTGCCAGCAGTTCCGGACAGTTCAGGTACGAGCAGTACTTC
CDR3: CASSSGQFRYEQYF

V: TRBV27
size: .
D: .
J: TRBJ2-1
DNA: TGTGCCAGCAGACCGGCGGCTACCATCTACAATGAGCAGTTCTTC
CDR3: CASRPAATIYNEQFF

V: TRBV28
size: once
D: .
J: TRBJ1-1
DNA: TGTGCCAGCAGTTTGGTCTTAAACACTGAAGCTTTCTTT
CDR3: CASSLVLNTEAFF

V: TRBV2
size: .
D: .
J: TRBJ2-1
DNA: TGTGCCAGCAGTGAGGAGACAATCTACAATGAGCAGTTCTTC
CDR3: CASSEETIYNEQFF

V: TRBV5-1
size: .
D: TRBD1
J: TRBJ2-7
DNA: TGCGCCAGCAGCCATGACAGGGGGTACGAGCAGTACTTC
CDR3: CASSHDRGYEQYF

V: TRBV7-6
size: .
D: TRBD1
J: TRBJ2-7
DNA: TGTGCCAGCAGCCAAGGACAGGGTTGGTCCTACGAGCAGTACTTC
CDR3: CASSQGQGWSYEQYF

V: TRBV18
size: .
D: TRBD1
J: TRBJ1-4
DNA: TGTGCCAGCTCACCGTTGAGCGGGACAGTTAATGAAAAACTGTTTTTT
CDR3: CASSPLSGTVNEKLFF

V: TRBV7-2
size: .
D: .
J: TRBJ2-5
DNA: TGTGCCACCAAAAACCGGGACGCGGCAGAGACCCAGTACTTC
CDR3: CATKNRDAAETQYF

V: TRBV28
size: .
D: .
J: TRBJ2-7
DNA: TGTGCCAGCAGTCGACAGGACCCCTACGAGCAGTACTTC
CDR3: CASSRQDPYEQYF

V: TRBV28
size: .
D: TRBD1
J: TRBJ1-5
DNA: TGTGCCAGCAGTTCTGGACAGGGGGCGGAGCCCCAGCATTTT
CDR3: CASSSGQGAEPQHF